This T cell receptor beta chain was captured by sequencing in a study of control samples from healthy donors and cancer patients. Sequenced by immunoSEQ multiplex PCR; TCRdb stores in-frame clones only, minus some. The sample shows over 70,000 clones, 85% to 90% of them seen only once. The CDR3 spans 12 residues. CDR1 and CDR2 (germline): GTSNPN, SVGIG (reference sequence). Trimming left V 4 bases short and J 0 bases short, with 4 bases between. Sequenced: PBMCs. This receptor was taken from a woman in her forties or fifties with colorectal cancer. The chain carries TRBV30 and TRBJ1-3; no definite D call. The CDR3 DNA is TGTGCCTGGACGTTCTCTGGAAACACCATATATTTT. This sequence encodes CAWTFSGNTIYF.